This T cell receptor beta chain was obtained from a study of blood T cell repertoires in COVID-19. Produced via immunoSEQ multiplex PCR; TCRdb's table is partial and in-frame only. Of some 150,000 clones in the sample, approximately 80% are singletons; the top ten hold 44%. Specimen: peripheral blood. The clonotype was recovered from a human donor in a cohort sampled during active COVID-19.

CDR3 nucleotides: TGTGCCAGCAGCCGTGGACTGGGGGCTCTAGCTTTCTTT. Its translation is CASSRGLGALAFF. This chain links TRBV16 with TRBJ1-1; a possible D gene is TRBD1 (6 bases). The V and J ends lost 4 bases and 10 bases respectively, with 16 bases between them. Germline lookup yields CDR1 KGHSY and CDR2 FQNENV. CDR3 length: 13 amino acids.